The next 10 T cell receptor beta chains were all read from a single sample in a study of blood T cell repertoires in COVID-19. Clones were read by immunoSEQ multiplex PCR, and TCRdb kept only the in-frame ones, dropping some. The profile shows some 100,000 clones, around 94% of them singletons. The sample taken for sequencing was peripheral blood. These receptor sequences come from a woman aged 55 to 70 with active COVID-19.

V and J are TRBV7-9 and TRBJ1-4; 8 bases line up with TRBD1. Germline V lookup: CDR1 SEHNR, CDR2 FQNEAQ (reference sequence). This CDR3 is built from 14 residues. V shed 6 bases, J shed 5 bases, and the junction held 5 bases outside the gene matches. The CDR3 DNA reads as TGTGCCAGCAGTCGGACAGGGAGGAATGAAAAACTGTTTTTT. This encodes CASSRTGRNEKLFF.

This rearrangement joins TRBV12-3 or TRBV12-4 to TRBJ2-7; D not resolved. Trimming left V 1 base short and J 7 bases short, with 8 bases between. This CDR3 is built from 12 residues. The CDR3 region is CASSLELIEQYF. CDR3 nucleotides: TGTGCCAGCAGTTTAGAACTAATAGAGCAGTACTTC.

J is TRBJ2-4 and V is TRBV4-3; TRBD1 is a possible D gene (6 bases). The V gene's germline CDR1 is LGHNA and CDR2 YSLEER. The CDR3 is made up of 19 amino acids. Trimming stripped 4 bases from V and 0 bases from J, with 22 bases between. CDR3 nucleotide sequence: TGCGCCAGCAGCCTAAACTCACTCCCGGGACAACGAGCCAAAAACATTCAGTACTTC. Encoded protein: CASSLNSLPGQRAKNIQYF.

J is TRBJ2-2 and V is TRBV7-8; 9 bases fit TRBD2. This CDR3 contains 15 residues. The germline CDR1 and CDR2 sequences are SGHVS and FQNEAQ. V trimming: 5 bases; J trimming: 5 bases; junction bases outside the gene matches: 6. Here the CDR3 reads CASSPPSGRTGELFF. The DNA of the CDR3 is TGTGCCAGCAGCCCCCCCAGCGGGAGGACCGGGGAGCTGTTTTTT.

This rearrangement joins TRBV7-2 to TRBJ2-2; D gene uncertain. This CDR3 spans 14 amino acids. The V gene's germline CDR1 is SGHTA and CDR2 FQGNSA. Trimming took off 5 bases at V and 4 bases at J, with 11 bases between the two ends. In DNA form, the CDR3 reads TGTGCCAGCAGCGGCCGGGTGGGCACCGGGGAGCTGTTTTTT. Translation gives CASSGRVGTGELFF.

The genes are TRBV28 and TRBJ1-4, with D perhaps matching TRBD1 (6 bases). The V end was cut by 7 bases, the J end by 8 bases, with 20 bases between. This CDR3 comprises 15 residues. The germline V gene encodes CDR1 MDHEN and CDR2 SYDVKM. The DNA for the CDR3 is TGTGCCAGCACCATCCGTAGGACAGTGGGGGAAAAACTGTTTTTT. Translation: CASTIRRTVGEKLFF.

The CDR3, as DNA: TGTGCCAGCAGCGCCGTAGGGGCGCGAACTAATGAAAAACTGTTTTTT. It yields the protein CASSAVGARTNEKLFF. This sequence joins TRBV28 and TRBJ1-4, with TRBD1 as a possible D gene (5 bases). Germline V lookup: CDR1 MDHEN, CDR2 SYDVKM. Trimming removed 6 bases from V and 1 base from J, with 15 bases in between. This CDR3 spans 16 amino acids.

The chain uses TRBV18 and TRBJ1-5; D is unclear. V was clipped by 3 bases and J by 2 bases, with 11 bases between them. The CDR3 has 15 residues. Germline assignment: CDR1 KGHSH and CDR2 LQKENI. CDR3 sequence: CASSPAGIGNQPQHF. The DNA for the CDR3 is TGTGCCAGCTCACCTGCGGGTATCGGCAATCAGCCCCAGCATTTT.

The J gene is TRBJ2-1, the V gene TRBV11-2, with 13 bases that match TRBD2. There are 15 residues in the CDR3. The V and J ends lost 5 bases and 6 bases, in that order; junction bases with no gene match: 4. Germline V gene sequence: CDR1 SGHAT, CDR2 FQNNGV. In nucleotides, the CDR3 is TGTGCCAGCAGCCCAGGGACTAGCGGGGTCAATGAGCAGTTCTTC. Residues: CASSPGTSGVNEQFF.

The rearrangement links TRBV3-1 (or the pseudogene TRBV3-2) to TRBJ1-6, with D possibly TRBD1 on 6 matching bases. Germline-derived CDR1 and CDR2 are LGHDT and YNNKEL (reference sequence). This CDR3 has 14 residues. Trimming shortened V by 0 bases and J by 7 bases, and 7 bases separated the two germline ends. This chain's CDR3 is CASSQDRGNSPLHF. The CDR3 nucleotides read TGTGCCAGCAGCCAAGATAGGGGGAATTCACCCCTCCACTTT.